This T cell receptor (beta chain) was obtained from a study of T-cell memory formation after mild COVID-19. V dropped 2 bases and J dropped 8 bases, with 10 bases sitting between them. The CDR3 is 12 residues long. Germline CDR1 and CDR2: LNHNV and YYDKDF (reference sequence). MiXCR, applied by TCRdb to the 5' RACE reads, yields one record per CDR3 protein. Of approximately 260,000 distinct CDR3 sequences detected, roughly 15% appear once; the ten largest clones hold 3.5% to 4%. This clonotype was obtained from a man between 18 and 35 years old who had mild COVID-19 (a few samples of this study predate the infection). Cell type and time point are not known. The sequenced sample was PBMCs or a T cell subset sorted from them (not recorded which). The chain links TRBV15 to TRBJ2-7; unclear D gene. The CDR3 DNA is TGTGCCACCAGCAGAAACCCCAGCCAGCAGTACTTC. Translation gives CATSRNPSQQYF.